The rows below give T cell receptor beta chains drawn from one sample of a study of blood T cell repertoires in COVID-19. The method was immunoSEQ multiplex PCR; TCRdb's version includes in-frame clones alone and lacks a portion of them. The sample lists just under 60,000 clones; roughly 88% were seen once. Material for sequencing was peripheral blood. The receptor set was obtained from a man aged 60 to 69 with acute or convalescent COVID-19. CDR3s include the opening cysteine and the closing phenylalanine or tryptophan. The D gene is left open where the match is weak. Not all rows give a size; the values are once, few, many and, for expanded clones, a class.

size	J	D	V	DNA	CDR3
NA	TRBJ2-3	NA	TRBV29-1	TGCAGCGCGTCAGGGTGGGGTACGCAGTATTTT	CSASGWGTQYF
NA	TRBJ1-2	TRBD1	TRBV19	TGTGCCAGTAGTCGGGACAGGGGACACTATGGCTACACCTTC	CASSRDRGHYGYTF
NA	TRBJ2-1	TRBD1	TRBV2	TGTGCCAGCAGTGGGGGGCAGACAGGGGACGTCCATGAGCAGTTCTTC	CASSGGQTGDVHEQFF
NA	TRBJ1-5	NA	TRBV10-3	TGTGCCATCACCGCGGACATGCACAATCAGCCCCAGCATTTT	CAITADMHNQPQHF
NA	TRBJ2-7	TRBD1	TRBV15	TGTGCCACCAGCAGAGAGGGACAGACCCTAGAGCAGTACTTC	CATSREGQTLEQYF
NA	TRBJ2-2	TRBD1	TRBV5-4	TGTGCCAGCAGCTTGGGACAGGGTCTCGCCGGGGAGCTGTTTTTT	CASSLGQGLAGELFF
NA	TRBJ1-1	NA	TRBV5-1	TGCGCCAGCAGCGCCCGGGGGGAGGGGCGGAACACTGAAGCTTTCTTT	CASSARGEGRNTEAFF
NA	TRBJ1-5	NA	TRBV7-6	TGTGCCAGCAGCCCGGAGGAGGAGTATAGCAATCAGCCCCAGCATTTT	CASSPEEEYSNQPQHF
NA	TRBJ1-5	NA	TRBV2	TGTGCCAGCAGTGAGATTTTGAGGCCGCGGAGCAATCAGCCCCAGCATTTT	CASSEILRPRSNQPQHF
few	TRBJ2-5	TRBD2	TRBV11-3	TGTGCCAGCAGCTTAGATTTTGGAGCGGGACAAGAGACCCAGTACTTC	CASSLDFGAGQETQYF
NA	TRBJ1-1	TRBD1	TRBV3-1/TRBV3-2	TGTGCCAGCAGCCCTACAGGGGTGGATGGAGCTTTCTTT	CASSPTGVDGAFF
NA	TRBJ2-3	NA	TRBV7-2	TGTGCCAGCACCGCCGGGACACAAGATACGCAGTATTTT	CASTAGTQDTQYF
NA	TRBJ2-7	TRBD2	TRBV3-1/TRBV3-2	TGTGCCAGCAGCCAAGATTCAACTAGCGGCTACGAGCAGTACTTC	CASSQDSTSGYEQYF
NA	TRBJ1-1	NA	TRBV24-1	TGTGCCACCAGGGCTGTCGGGGGCACTGAAGCTTTCTTT	CATRAVGGTEAFF
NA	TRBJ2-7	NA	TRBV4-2	TGTACCAGCAGCCCCTTGATTGGGACAAGTTACGAGCAGTACTTC	CTSSPLIGTSYEQYF
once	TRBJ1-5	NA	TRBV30	TGTGCCTGGTCCCTGGCCCGGGACAAGTATAGCAATCAGCCCCAGCATTTT	CAWSLARDKYSNQPQHF
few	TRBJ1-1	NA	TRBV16	TGTGCCAGCAGCTATGGGAGGAACACTGAAGCTTTCTTT	CASSYGRNTEAFF
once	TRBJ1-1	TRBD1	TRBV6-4	TGTGCCAGCATGGGGGACAGTTACCCCAACACTGAAGCTTTCTTT	CASMGDSYPNTEAFF
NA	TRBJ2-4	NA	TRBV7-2	TGTGCCAGCAGCCCCTGGACGTGGGAGGAAAAAAACATTCAGTACTTC	CASSPWTWEEKNIQYF
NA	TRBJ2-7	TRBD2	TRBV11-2	TGTGCCAGCAGCCATAGCGGGGTCTCCTACGAGCAGTACTTC	CASSHSGVSYEQYF
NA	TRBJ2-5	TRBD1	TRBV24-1	TGTGCCACCAGTGAACAGGGGACAGAGACCCAGTACTTC	CATSEQGTETQYF
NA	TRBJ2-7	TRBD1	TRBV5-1	TGCGCCAGCAGTCCCCCTGTGAAGGACAGGGTGAGGCACGAGCAGTACTTC	CASSPPVKDRVRHEQYF
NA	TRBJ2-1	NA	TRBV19	TGTGCCAGTAGTCCCCGTGTTATCGGTTTGGAGGACAATGAGCAGTTCTTC	CASSPRVIGLEDNEQFF
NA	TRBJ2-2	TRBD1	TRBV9	TGTGCCAGCAGCGGGCCGGGACAGTCGAACACCGGGGAGCTGTTTTTT	CASSGPGQSNTGELFF
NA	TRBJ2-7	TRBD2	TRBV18	TGTGCCAGCTCACCACCGACGGGAGGGTACGAGCAGTACTTC	CASSPPTGGYEQYF
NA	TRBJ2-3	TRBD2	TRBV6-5	TGTGCCAGCAGTTACTCGGGACTAGCGCCAGATACGCAGTATTTT	CASSYSGLAPDTQYF